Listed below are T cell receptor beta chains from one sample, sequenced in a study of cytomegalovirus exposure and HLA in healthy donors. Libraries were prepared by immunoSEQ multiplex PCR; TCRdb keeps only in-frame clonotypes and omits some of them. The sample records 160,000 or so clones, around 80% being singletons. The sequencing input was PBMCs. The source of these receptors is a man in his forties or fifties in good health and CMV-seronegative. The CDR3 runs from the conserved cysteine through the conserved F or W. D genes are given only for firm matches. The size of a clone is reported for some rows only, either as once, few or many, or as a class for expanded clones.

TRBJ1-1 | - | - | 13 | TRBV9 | CASSQWGGYEAFF | TGTGCCAGCAGCCAATGGGGGGGGTATGAAGCTTTCTTT
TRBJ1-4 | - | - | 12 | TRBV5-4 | CAFGRSNEKLFF | TGTGCCTTTGGCAGATCGAATGAAAAACTGTTTTTT
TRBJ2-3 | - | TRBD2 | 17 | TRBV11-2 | CASSSGLAGGWPDTQYF | TGTGCCAGCAGTTCGGGACTAGCGGGGGGGTGGCCAGATACGCAGTATTTT
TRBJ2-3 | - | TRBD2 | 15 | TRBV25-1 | CASTPSGVFTDTQYF | TGTGCCAGCACCCCTAGCGGGGTCTTCACAGATACGCAGTATTTT
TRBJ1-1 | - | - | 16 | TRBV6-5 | CASSYESSAGNTEAFF | TGTGCCAGCAGTTACGAGTCCTCGGCAGGGAACACTGAAGCTTTCTTT
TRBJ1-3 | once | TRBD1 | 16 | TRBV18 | CASSPFDRVTGNTIYF | TGTGCCAGCTCACCGTTCGACAGGGTTACTGGAAACACCATATATTTT
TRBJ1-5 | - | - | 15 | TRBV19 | CASSPQVRGNQPQHF | TGTGCCAGTAGCCCACAGGTACGAGGCAATCAGCCCCAGCATTTT
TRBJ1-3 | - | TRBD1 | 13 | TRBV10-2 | CASATGGGNTIYF | TGCGCCAGCGCTACAGGGGGGGGAAACACCATATATTTT
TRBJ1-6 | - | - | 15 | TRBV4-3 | CASSQDKGGNSPLHF | TGCGCCAGCAGCCAAGATAAGGGGGGGAATTCACCCCTCCACTTT
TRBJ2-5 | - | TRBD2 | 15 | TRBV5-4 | CASSLRTSGGGTQYF | TGTGCCAGCAGCTTGAGGACTAGCGGGGGAGGGACCCAGTACTTC
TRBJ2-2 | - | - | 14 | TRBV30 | CACRAGQNTGELFF | TGTGCCTGCCGAGCGGGACAGAACACCGGGGAGCTGTTTTTT
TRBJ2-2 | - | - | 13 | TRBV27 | CASSVMETGELFF | TGTGCCAGCAGTGTGATGGAGACCGGGGAGCTGTTTTTT
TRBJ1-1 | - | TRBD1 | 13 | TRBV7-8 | CASSPGQGTEAFF | TGTGCCAGCAGCCCAGGACAGGGGACTGAAGCTTTCTTT
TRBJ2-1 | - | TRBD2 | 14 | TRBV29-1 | CSVVGLAGYNEQFF | TGCAGCGTTGTGGGACTAGCGGGCTACAATGAGCAGTTCTTC
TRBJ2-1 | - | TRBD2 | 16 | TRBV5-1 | CASSLVLAGTHNEQFF | TGCGCCAGCAGCTTGGTACTAGCGGGGACCCACAATGAGCAGTTCTTC
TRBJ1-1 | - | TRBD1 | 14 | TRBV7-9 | CASSQTGAVTEAFF | TGTGCCAGCAGCCAAACAGGGGCGGTCACTGAAGCTTTCTTT
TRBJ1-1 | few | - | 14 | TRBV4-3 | CASSQSLGGTEAFF | TGCGCCAGCAGCCAAAGCCTGGGGGGCACTGAAGCTTTCTTT
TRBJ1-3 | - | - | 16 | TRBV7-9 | CASSRASGLAGNTIYF | TGTGCCAGCAGCCGCGCCTCAGGGTTGGCTGGAAACACCATATATTTT
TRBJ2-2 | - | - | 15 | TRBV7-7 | CASSLSGGSAGELFF | TGTGCTAGCAGCTTATCTGGGGGCTCGGCCGGGGAGCTGTTTTTT
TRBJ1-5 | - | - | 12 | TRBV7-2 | CASSFVQGPQHF | TGTGCCAGCAGCTTCGTGCAGGGTCCCCAGCATTTT
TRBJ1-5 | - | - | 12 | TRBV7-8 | CASGQTDQPQHF | TGTGCCAGCGGACAGACAGATCAGCCCCAGCATTTT
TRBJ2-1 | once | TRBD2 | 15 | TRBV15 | CATRTSGSSYNEQFF | TGTGCCACCCGGACTAGCGGGAGCTCCTACAATGAGCAGTTCTTC
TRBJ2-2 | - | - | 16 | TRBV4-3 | CASSQAQGQVAGELFF | TGCGCCAGCAGCCAAGCCCAGGGGCAAGTGGCCGGGGAGCTGTTTTTT
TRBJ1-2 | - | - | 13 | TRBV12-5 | CATHETDSYGYTF | TGTGCTACGCACGAGACAGATTCCTATGGCTACACCTTC
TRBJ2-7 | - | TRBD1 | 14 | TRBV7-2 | CASSLDTGGGEQYF | TGTGCCAGCAGCTTAGACACAGGGGGTGGCGAGCAGTACTTC